Sequencing of this T cell receptor beta chain was carried out in a study of molecular identifiers for immune sequencing clone quantification. Sorted naive CD8 T cells were those defined as CD8+CD4-CCR7+CD45RA+. This clonotype was seen a few times. Its antigen remains unidentified. Overall study results and limits: Clone sizes could be underestimated for highly expanded clones when identical TCR molecules share a barcode. Clones that had above 20 RNA copies took up over 99% of effector molecules but under 1% in naive cells. Among about a million naive cells, spiked Jurkat TCR RNA from a single cell was reportedly detectable.

Each CDR3 protein is one row after TCRdb ran MiXCR on the PCR reads. The table has some 320,000 distinct CDR3 sequences, about a fifth seen once; the top ten hold more than 0.8%. Looked up from germline, CDR1 is LGHDT and CDR2 is YNNKEL (reference sequence). The CDR3 length is 17 residues. The V end lost 4 bases, the J end lost 0 bases, and 16 bases lay between the germline ends. This clonotype was obtained from a human donor in good health. Some libraries in this study had Jurkat cell RNA spiked in. The rearrangement joins TRBV3-1 to TRBJ2-4, with a weak D call TRBD1 (6 bases). Material: naive CD8+ T cells from blood, with Jurkat cell RNA spiked in. Subset defined: FACS-sorted CD8+CD4-CCR7+CD45RA+ naive T cells. The CDR3 DNA is TGTGCCAGCAGCCCACTATCGGACAGTCTAGCCAAAAACATTCAGTACTTC. Its translation is CASSPLSDSLAKNIQYF.